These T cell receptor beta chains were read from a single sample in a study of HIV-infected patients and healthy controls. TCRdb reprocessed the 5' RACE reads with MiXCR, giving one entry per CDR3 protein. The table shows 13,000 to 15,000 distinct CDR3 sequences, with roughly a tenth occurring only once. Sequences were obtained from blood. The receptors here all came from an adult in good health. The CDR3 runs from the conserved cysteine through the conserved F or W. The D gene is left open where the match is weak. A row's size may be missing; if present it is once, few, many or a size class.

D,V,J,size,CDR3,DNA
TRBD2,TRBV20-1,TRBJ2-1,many,CSARDQGLAVSYNEQFF,TGCAGTGCTAGAGATCAGGGACTAGCGGTCTCCTACAATGAGCAGTTCTTC
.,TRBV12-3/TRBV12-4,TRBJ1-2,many,CASSQDNPYYGYTF,TGTGCCAGCAGTCAAGACAACCCTTACTATGGCTACACCTTC
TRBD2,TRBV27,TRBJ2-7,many,CASNRLAGGQNYEQYF,TGTGCCAGCAATAGACTAGCGGGGGGCCAGAACTACGAGCAGTACTTC
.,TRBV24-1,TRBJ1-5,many,CATSALGEGKDQPQHF,TGTGCCACCAGTGCCCTGGGGGAGGGTAAGGATCAGCCCCAGCATTTT
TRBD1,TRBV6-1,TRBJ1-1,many,CASSGGGQLTEAFF,TGTGCCAGCAGTGGAGGGGGCCAGCTCACTGAAGCTTTCTTT
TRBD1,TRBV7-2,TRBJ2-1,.,CASSQGQGNEQFF,TGTGCCAGCAGCCAAGGACAGGGTAATGAGCAGTTCTTC
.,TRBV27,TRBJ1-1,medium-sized,CASSQDRNTEAFF,TGTGCCAGCAGTCAGGACAGGAACACTGAAGCTTTCTTT
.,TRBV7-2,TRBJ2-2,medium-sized,CASSLRSANTGELFF,TGTGCCAGCAGCTTAAGGTCCGCGAACACCGGGGAGCTGTTTTTT
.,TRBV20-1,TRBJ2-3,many,CSARLVGRTRLSTDTQYF,TGCAGTGCTAGACTAGTAGGTCGGACCCGGCTCAGCACAGATACGCAGTATTTT
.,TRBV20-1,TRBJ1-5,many,CSARGGSRNQPQHF,TGCAGTGCCCGAGGGGGGTCCCGGAATCAGCCCCAGCATTTT
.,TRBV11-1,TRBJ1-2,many,CASSFAGPTYGYTF,TGTGCCAGCAGCTTCGCGGGACCCACTTATGGCTACACCTTC
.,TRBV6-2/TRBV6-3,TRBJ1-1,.,CASSYRGGNTEAFF,TGTGCCAGCAGTTACAGGGGCGGGAACACTGAAGCTTTCTTT
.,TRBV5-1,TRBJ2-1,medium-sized,CASSLGAEQFF,TGCGCCAGCAGCTTGGGGGCAGAGCAGTTCTTC
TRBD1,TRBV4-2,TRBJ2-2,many,CASSQVLGQGTTGELFF,TGTGCCAGCAGCCAAGTTCTCGGACAGGGGACCACCGGGGAGCTGTTTTTT
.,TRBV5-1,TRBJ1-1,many,CASSLRTQAAYTEAFF,TGCGCCAGCAGCCTGCGGACCCAGGCCGCATACACTGAAGCTTTCTTT
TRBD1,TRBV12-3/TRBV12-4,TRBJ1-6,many,CASSGGQGGNSPLHF,TGTGCCAGCAGTGGAGGACAGGGGGGCAATTCACCCCTCCACTTT
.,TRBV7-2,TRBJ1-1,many,CASSLLQGRDAFF,TGTGCCAGCAGCTTACTGCAGGGACGGGATGCTTTCTTT
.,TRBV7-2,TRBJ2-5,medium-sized,CASSLSSRGGETQYF,TGTGCCAGCAGCTTAAGTTCCCGGGGCGGGGAGACCCAGTACTTC
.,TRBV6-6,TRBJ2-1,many,CASTSGESNEQFF,TGTGCCAGCACTTCAGGGGAAAGCAATGAGCAGTTCTTC
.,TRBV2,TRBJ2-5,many,CASSAEFFQETQYF,TGTGCCAGCAGCGCGGAGTTTTTCCAAGAGACCCAGTACTTC
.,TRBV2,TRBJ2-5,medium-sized,CASSGIPGLLYF,TGTGCCAGCAGTGGAATTCCGGGACTCTTGTACTTC
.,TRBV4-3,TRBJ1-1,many,CASSQDNRGSEAFF,TGCGCCAGCAGCCAAGATAACCGGGGTAGTGAAGCTTTCTTT
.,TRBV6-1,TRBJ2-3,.,CASSEALRDTQYF,TGTGCCAGCAGTGAAGCTCTACGGGATACGCAGTATTTT
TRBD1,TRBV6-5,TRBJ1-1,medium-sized,CASSYGQGIDTEAFF,TGTGCCAGCAGTTACGGACAGGGCATAGACACTGAAGCTTTCTTT
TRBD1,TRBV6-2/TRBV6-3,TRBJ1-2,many,CASSYSPGQGYGYTF,TGTGCCAGCAGTTACTCGCCGGGACAGGGTTATGGCTACACCTTC
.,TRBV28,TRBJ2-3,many,CASSLRAVGTQYF,TGTGCCAGCAGTTTACGTGCGGTTGGTACGCAGTATTTT
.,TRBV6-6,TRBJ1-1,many,CASSRNTEAFF,TGTGCCAGCAGTCGGAACACTGAAGCTTTCTTT
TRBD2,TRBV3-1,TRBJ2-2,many,CASSQVFISGGNTGELFF,TGTGCCAGCAGCCAAGTATTTATTAGCGGGGGAAACACCGGGGAGCTGTTTTTT
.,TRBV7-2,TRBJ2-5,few,CASSLTRVQETQYF,TGTGCCAGCAGCTTAACCAGGGTCCAAGAGACCCAGTACTTC
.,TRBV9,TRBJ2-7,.,CASSVGTLPSYEQYF,TGTGCCAGCAGCGTCGGGACACTGCCCTCCTACGAGCAGTACTTC
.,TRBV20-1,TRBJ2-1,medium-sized,CSARSWRNYNEQFF,TGCAGTGCTAGAAGTTGGCGGAACTACAATGAGCAGTTCTTC
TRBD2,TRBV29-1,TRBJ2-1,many,CSAERLAGGLGEQFF,TGCAGCGCCGAACGACTAGCGGGGGGTTTGGGTGAGCAGTTCTTC
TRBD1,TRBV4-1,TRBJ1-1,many,CASSRMWGTENTEAFF,TGCGCCAGCAGCCGAATGTGGGGGACAGAGAACACTGAAGCTTTCTTT
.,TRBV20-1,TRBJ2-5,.,CSAGGGAAKKETQYF,TGCAGTGCTGGGGGGGGGGCAGCCAAGAAAGAGACCCAGTACTTC
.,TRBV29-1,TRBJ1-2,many,CSVPARGSTIYGYTF,TGCAGCGTCCCCGCCCGGGGGTCTACTATTTATGGCTACACCTTC
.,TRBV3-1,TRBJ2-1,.,CASSRGYNEQFF,TGTGCCAGCAGCCGAGGCTACAATGAGCAGTTCTTC
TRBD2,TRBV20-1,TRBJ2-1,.,CSARGGRESYNEQFF,TGCAGTGCTAGAGGAGGGAGGGAGTCCTACAATGAGCAGTTCTTC
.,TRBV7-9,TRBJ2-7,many,CASSPKLGGRQYEQYF,TGTGCCAGCAGCCCCAAACTAGGGGGGAGGCAGTACGAGCAGTACTTC
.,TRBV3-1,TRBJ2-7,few,CASSHSLSQDEQYF,TGTGCCAGCAGCCACAGCCTCAGTCAGGACGAGCAGTACTTC
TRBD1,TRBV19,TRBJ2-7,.,CASSMKWDRSPYEQYF,TGTGCCAGTAGTATGAAGTGGGACAGGAGCCCCTACGAGCAGTACTTC
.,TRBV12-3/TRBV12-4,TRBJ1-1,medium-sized,CASSSRPPGTEAFF,TGTGCCAGCAGTTCCCGCCCCCCTGGGACTGAAGCTTTCTTT
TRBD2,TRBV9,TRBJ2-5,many,CASSRGLAEETQYF,TGTGCCAGCAGCCGGGGACTAGCGGAAGAGACCCAGTACTTC
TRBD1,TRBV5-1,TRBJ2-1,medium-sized,CASSPKDLGQPYNEQFF,TGCGCCAGCAGCCCTAAGGACTTGGGACAGCCCTACAATGAGCAGTTCTTC
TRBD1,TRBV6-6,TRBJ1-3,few,CASSLAGGLTGNTIYF,TGTGCCAGCAGTCTGGCAGGGGGACTCACTGGAAACACCATATATTTT
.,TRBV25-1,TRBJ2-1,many,CASSDAGVGGEQFF,TGTGCCAGCAGTGATGCAGGGGTGGGGGGTGAGCAGTTCTTC
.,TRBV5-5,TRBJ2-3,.,CASSLAEGTTDTQYF,TGTGCCAGCAGCTTGGCCGAGGGGACAACAGATACGCAGTATTTT